A single sample gave rise to the 27 T cell receptor beta chains below, sequenced in a study of patients and donors after allogeneic stem cell transplantation. Using its own MiXCR run on the RT-PCR reads, TCRdb lists one record per CDR3 protein. Here the sample spans 800,000 to 1,000,000 distinct CDR3 sequences, about a sixth being singletons. The sample comprised blood, either unsorted or a sorted T cell fraction (not recorded which). These TCRs come from a human donor who was either an allogeneic HSCT recipient or a stem cell or donor lymphocyte infusion donor (not recorded which). It is not recorded whose cells these are; they may come from a transplant donor.

This clonotype was detected a few times. The chain employs TRBV24-1 and TRBJ1-2, with 7 bases aligning to TRBD1. J was trimmed by 5 bases and V by 9 bases; bases with no gene match: 8. Germline values: CDR1 KGHDR, CDR2 SFDVKD. The CDR3 contains 13 residues. The DNA for the CDR3 is TGTGCCACCGCGACCACGACAGGGTATGGCTACACCTTC. The encoded protein is CATATTTGYGYTF.

The V gene is TRBV12-3 or TRBV12-4, the J gene TRBJ1-1; tentatively, D is TRBD1 (6 bases). The V end lost 7 bases, the J end lost 4 bases, and 16 bases lay between the germline ends. The CDR3 runs 14 residues. CDR3 protein: CASTLDGGPTEAFF. CDR3 coding DNA: TGTGCCAGCACCCTAGATGGGGGCCCCACTGAAGCTTTCTTT.

The rearrangement joins TRBV28 to TRBJ2-7; tentative D call: TRBD1 (5 bases). CDR1 and CDR2 from the germline V gene are MDHEN and SYDVKM. V dropped 5 bases and J dropped 0 bases, with 14 bases sitting between them. The CDR3 totals 15 residues. CDR3 loop: CASSTQGTLSYEQYF. The CDR3 DNA reads TGTGCCAGCAGTACCCAGGGCACCCTCTCCTACGAGCAGTACTTC.

The rearrangement uses TRBV6-5 and TRBJ2-5; D is perhaps TRBD2 (6 bases). The germline V gene encodes CDR1 MNHEY and CDR2 SVGAGI. The CDR3 spans 14 residues. V was shortened by 0 bases and J by 5 bases, with 10 bases between the two germline ends. CDR3 loop: CASSYSAGLETQYF. Here the CDR3 DNA reads TGTGCCAGCAGTTACTCGGCGGGGCTGGAGACCCAGTACTTC.

This rearrangement joins TRBV6-5 to TRBJ1-2, with D perhaps TRBD1 (5 bases). This CDR3 region has 16 residues. Germline CDR1 is MNHEY and CDR2 is SVGAGI. V dropped 2 bases and J dropped 7 bases, with 20 bases sitting between them. This CDR3 is CASSYVRGLSVGGYTF. In nucleotides, the CDR3 is TGTGCCAGCAGTTACGTTCGGGGGTTAAGCGTTGGTGGCTACACCTTC.

This clonotype has more than one count but fewer than ten. The chain combines TRBV5-1 with TRBJ1-4; 7 bases are a match to TRBD1. This CDR3 region has 15 residues. Losses at the gene ends were 4 bases for V and 7 bases for J; bases not matched to a gene: 10. The V gene's germline CDR1 is SGHRS and CDR2 YFSETQ. CDR3 region: CASSAPGTVPEKLFF. In nucleotides, the CDR3 is TGCGCCAGCAGCGCCCCGGGGACAGTCCCTGAAAAACTGTTTTTT.

This clonotype was counted between two and nine times. V gene TRBV4-2 combines with J gene TRBJ1-5, with unresolved D. V shed 1 base and J shed 3 bases, with 10 bases lying between them. This CDR3 has 15 amino acids. Germline CDR1 reads LGHNA; CDR2 reads YNFKEQ. The CDR3 DNA sequence: TGTGCCAGCAGCCAAGCAGAGAACCACAATCAGCCCCAGCATTTT. Protein: CASSQAENHNQPQHF.

The chain couples TRBV24-1 to TRBJ2-2; 8 nucleotides align to TRBD1. This CDR3 has 17 amino acids. The trim removed 1 base at V and 1 base at J, leaving 4 bases unmatched. CDR1 is KGHDR, CDR2 SFDVKD, per germline. The CDR3, as DNA: TGTGCCACCAGTGATTTTTCTGGGACAGGGAACACCGGGGAGCTGTTTTTT. Its translation is CATSDFSGTGNTGELFF.

This chain uses TRBV5-1 with TRBJ2-7; 11 bases agree with TRBD1. CDR3 size: 16 residues. Germline CDR1 and CDR2: SGHRS and YFSETQ. V lost 3 bases to trimming and J lost 5 bases; unmatched junction nucleotides: 10. CDR3 sequence reads: CASSSSGQGAFHEQYF. As DNA, the CDR3 is TGCGCCAGCAGCTCCTCTGGACAGGGGGCTTTTCACGAGCAGTACTTC.

The chain couples TRBV12-3 or TRBV12-4 to TRBJ1-1; TRBD1 matches at 9 bases. The trim removed 6 bases at V and 4 bases at J, leaving 15 bases unmatched. The CDR3 totals 17 residues. CDR3 nucleotides: TGTGCCAGCAGCGCCACAGGGGGCTGGGGGGGTCTCACTGAAGCTTTCTTT. Amino acid sequence: CASSATGGWGGLTEAFF.

This clonotype was counted between two and nine times. The rearrangement joins TRBV6-5 to TRBJ2-7; possibly TRBD1 for D (6 bases). Germline V gene sequence: CDR1 MNHEY, CDR2 SVGAGI. Trimming shortened V by 3 bases and J by 2 bases, and 11 bases separated the two germline ends. The CDR3 length is 14 residues. DNA of the CDR3: TGTGCCAGCAGTTATCGACAGGCCCCCTACGAGCAGTACTTC. This codes for CASSYRQAPYEQYF.

To note about this clonotype: One junction end does not reproduce the germline sequence, and a read error may be involved. This chain uses TRBV29-1 with TRBJ2-1; D ambiguous. CDR3 size: 9 residues. Germline V gene data show CDR1 as SQVTM and CDR2 as ANQGSEA. The CDR3 reads CSVEVEPFF. CDR3 in DNA: TGCAGCGTTGAGGTTGAGCCGTTCTTC.

This clonotype turned up a few times. The rearrangement uses TRBV15 and TRBJ2-5; D gene uncertain. This CDR3 is built from 15 residues. V shed 0 bases and J shed 1 base, with 9 bases lying between them. Germline CDR1 and CDR2: LNHNV and YYDKDF (reference sequence). The CDR3 loop reads CATSRDRRLQETQYF. As DNA, the CDR3 is TGTGCCACCAGCAGAGATAGGCGACTCCAAGAGACCCAGTACTTC.

This clonotype appeared a few times. The V and J genes are TRBV5-1 and TRBJ2-1; D is perhaps TRBD2 (5 bases). Trimming left V 4 bases short and J 15 bases short, with 23 bases between. The CDR3 loop spans 14 amino acids. CDR1 SGHRS and CDR2 YFSETQ come from the germline V gene. The CDR3 sequence: CASSQNLANGAMFF. The CDR3 nucleotides read TGCGCCAGCAGCCAAAACCTAGCTAACGGCGCAATGTTCTTC. Together with reference TRBV5-1 and TRBJ2-1, the CDR3 gives the full variable domain: KAGVTQTPRYLIKTRGQQVTLSCSPISGHRSVSWYQQTPGQGLQFLFEYFSETQRNKGNFPGRFSGRQFSNSRSEMNVSTLELGDSALYLCASSQNLANGAMFFGPGTRLTVL.

Only a few counts were recorded for this clonotype. The rearrangement uses TRBV9 and TRBJ2-1, with D perhaps TRBD1 (5 bases). The germline V gene has CDR1 SGDLS and CDR2 YYNGEE. This CDR3 contains 15 residues. V was trimmed by 0 bases and J by 5 bases, leaving 12 bases between them. The CDR3 DNA is TGTGCCAGCAGCGTAGTAAGTGGGGCCGACAATGAGCAGTTCTTC. Protein sequence: CASSVVSGADNEQFF.

This clonotype appeared a few times. The chain couples TRBV7-3 to TRBJ2-2; TRBD1 agrees at 9 bases. V shed 3 bases, J shed 2 bases, and the junction held 16 bases outside the gene matches. The germline gives CDR1 SGHTA, CDR2 FQGTGA. This CDR3 contains 20 residues. CDR3 loop: CASSFRGSGTGPLNTGELFF. CDR3 DNA sequence: TGTGCCAGCAGCTTCAGGGGGTCGGGGACAGGGCCTCTAAACACCGGGGAGCTGTTTTTT.

The chain has TRBV7-2 and TRBJ2-5; D ambiguous. CDR1 and CDR2 (germline): SGHTA, FQGNSA. The germline V and J ends were trimmed by 4 bases and 9 bases, with 9 bases remaining between them. The CDR3 consists of 11 residues. In DNA form, the CDR3 reads TGTGCCAGCAGCTCCCCCGGGCCCCAGTACTTC. It is translated as CASSSPGPQYF. Complete variable domain (other parts from reference TRBV7-2 and TRBJ2-5): GAGVSQSPSNKVTEKGKDVELRCDPISGHTALYWYRQSLGQGLEFLIYFQGNSAPDKSGLPSDRFSAERTGGSVSTLTIQRTQQEDSAVYLCASSSPGPQYFGPGTRLLVL.

The chain joins TRBV7-9 to TRBJ2-7, with D possibly being TRBD1 or TRBD2 (5 bases each). The germline V gene encodes CDR1 SEHNR and CDR2 FQNEAQ (reference sequence). This CDR3 comprises 14 residues. Trimming cost V 4 bases and J 7 bases, with 17 bases left between them. CDR3 residues: CASSSGTGMSEQYF. CDR3 DNA sequence: TGTGCCAGCAGCTCCGGGACCGGAATGAGTGAGCAGTACTTC.

This clonotype was recorded a few times. The V and J genes are TRBV4-3 and TRBJ2-3; D gene uncertain. Between the trimmed V and J ends, which lost 0 bases and 2 bases, there was a span of 3 bases. The V gene's germline CDR1 is LGHNA and CDR2 YSLEER. The CDR3 length is 13 residues. CDR3 residues: CASSQEATDTQYF. The CDR3 nucleotides are TGCGCCAGCAGCCAAGAGGCCACAGATACGCAGTATTTT.

The table lists this clonotype with a few counts. V and J are TRBV12-3 or TRBV12-4 and TRBJ2-1; D gene unclear. The germline V and J ends were trimmed by 0 bases and 13 bases, with 10 bases remaining between them. The CDR3 loop spans 12 amino acids. In nucleotides, the CDR3 is TGTGCCAGCAGTTTAGCAGGGCCGTTCCAGTTCTTC. Protein sequence: CASSLAGPFQFF.

This clonotype was detected a few times. The chain joins TRBV5-1 to TRBJ2-3, with 11 bases identical to TRBD2. The CDR3 loop spans 19 amino acids. The germline V gene has CDR1 SGHRS and CDR2 YFSETQ. The V segment lost 2 bases and the J segment 0 bases; nucleotides outside the gene matches: 11. The CDR3 nucleotides are TGCGCCAGCAGCTTTCCAGGGGGACTAGCGGCCTCTAGCACAGATACGCAGTATTTT. It encodes CASSFPGGLAASSTDTQYF. Based on the CDR3 plus reference TRBV5-1 and TRBJ2-3, the full variable domain is KAGVTQTPRYLIKTRGQQVTLSCSPISGHRSVSWYQQTPGQGLQFLFEYFSETQRNKGNFPGRFSGRQFSNSRSEMNVSTLELGDSALYLCASSFPGGLAASSTDTQYFGPGTRLTVL.

This clonotype came up a few times. The DNA for the CDR3 is TGTGCCAGCAGTTACCAACTAGCGGGAGGATTGAATGAGCAGTTCTTC. This gives the protein CASSYQLAGGLNEQFF. This chain connects TRBV6-5 to TRBJ2-1; TRBD2 agrees at 12 bases. The CDR3 covers 16 residues. Germline CDR1 reads MNHEY; CDR2 reads SVGAGI. V lost 2 bases and J lost 7; bases outside the gene matches: 6.

V and J are TRBV12-3 or TRBV12-4 and TRBJ1-6; no clear D gene. The CDR3 spans 16 residues. With 3 bases removed from V and 0 bases from J, the gap between germline ends came to 9 bases. CDR3 coding DNA: TGTGCCAGCAGTTTGGCTGATTTCTCCTATAATTCACCCCTCCACTTT. Translated: CASSLADFSYNSPLHF.

This clonotype was detected a few times. V is TRBV29-1 and J is TRBJ2-1; 9 positions agree with TRBD2. This CDR3 has 21 amino acids. Germline V gives CDR1 SQVTM, CDR2 ANQGSEA. J was trimmed by 3 bases and V by 4 bases; bases with no gene match: 25. The CDR3 spells CSVGGPKVGTSQRSLYNEQFF. For the CDR3, the DNA is TGCAGCGTTGGGGGCCCCAAGGTAGGGACTAGCCAGAGGAGCCTCTACAATGAGCAGTTCTTC.

This clonotype was found a few times. V usage is TRBV30 and J usage is TRBJ1-2, with D tentatively TRBD1 (5 bases). CDR1 is GTSNPN and CDR2 is SVGIG in the germline V gene (reference sequence). V gave up 5 bases and J gave up 3 bases, with 10 bases separating them. The CDR3 totals 12 residues. The CDR3 sequence: CAWLQGHYGYTF. CDR3 in DNA: TGTGCCTGGCTGCAGGGACACTATGGCTACACCTTC.

The CDR3 bases are TGCGCCAGCAGCCTCGGGACAGGGGTGTTGAATGGCTACACCTTC. Its protein is CASSLGTGVLNGYTF. The rearrangement links TRBV5-1 to TRBJ1-2, with 10 nucleotides matching TRBD1. The CDR3 totals 15 residues. The germline V gene has CDR1 SGHRS and CDR2 YFSETQ. The V segment lost 4 bases and the J segment 6 bases; nucleotides outside the gene matches: 9. Using reference TRBV5-1 and TRBJ1-2 for the parts outside the CDR3, the full variable domain is KAGVTQTPRYLIKTRGQQVTLSCSPISGHRSVSWYQQTPGQGLQFLFEYFSETQRNKGNFPGRFSGRQFSNSRSEMNVSTLELGDSALYLCASSLGTGVLNGYTFGSGTRLTVV.

The genes are TRBV12-3 or TRBV12-4 and TRBJ2-7, with D perhaps being TRBD1 or TRBD2 (5 bases each). This CDR3 comprises 16 residues. The ends were cut back, 6 bases at V and 7 bases at J, with 25 bases in the middle. CDR3 DNA: TGTGCCAGCAGAGGGGACGGACCGGCCGGGCTAGTAGAGCAGTACTTC. Amino acid sequence: CASRGDGPAGLVEQYF.